This is a list of T cell receptor beta chains from one sample in a study of circulating and synovial CD4+ cells in juvenile arthritis. Clones were sequenced by immunoSEQ multiplex PCR, and TCRdb holds only the in-frame ones, with some missing. The data hold some 3,300 clones, with 84% observed a single time. The sequenced sample consisted of CD4+ T cells from synovial fluid. The origin of the receptors is a human donor with juvenile idiopathic arthritis. The CDR3 runs from the conserved cysteine through the conserved F or W. Each record gives: D gene, J gene, V gene, clone size, CDR3 protein, CDR3 DNA. The D gene is left open where the match is weak. Clone size, where shown, is once, few, many, or a class for clones that have expanded.

.,TRBJ2-2,TRBV11-3,.,CASSFGSYEGGELFF,TGTGCCAGCAGCTTCGGTAGCTACGAGGGCGGGGAGCTGTTTTTT
.,TRBJ1-1,TRBV18,.,CASSPSGTEAFF,TGTGCCAGCTCACCGTCCGGGACTGAAGCTTTCTTT
TRBD1,TRBJ1-6,TRBV15,few,CATSSRTGGNSPLHF,TGTGCCACCAGCAGTAGGACAGGGGGTAATTCCCCCCTCCACTTT
TRBD1,TRBJ2-7,TRBV7-8,.,CASSSAGTGEYEQYF,TGTGCCAGCAGCTCAGCCGGGACAGGGGAATACGAGCAGTACTTC
.,TRBJ1-1,TRBV30,.,CAWSATGPLNTEAFF,TGTGCCTGGAGCGCCACTGGGCCCCTGAACACTGAAGCTTTCTTT
.,TRBJ2-7,TRBV6-1,.,CASKGTGQDEQYF,TGTGCCAGCAAAGGGACTGGACAGGACGAGCAGTACTTC
TRBD2,TRBJ2-3,TRBV6-1,.,CASRGLAVSTDTQYF,TGTGCCAGCAGGGGACTAGCGGTGAGCACAGATACGCAGTATTTT
TRBD1,TRBJ2-5,TRBV30,.,CAWSADRGRGETQYF,TGTGCCTGGAGCGCGGACAGGGGGCGTGGGGAGACCCAGTACTTC
TRBD1,TRBJ1-6,TRBV6-6,.,CASSTSRQGAWSPLHF,TGTGCCAGCAGTACGAGTCGACAGGGAGCCTGGTCACCCCTCCACTTT
.,TRBJ2-6,TRBV7-2,.,CASSLGPGSNVLTF,TGTGCCAGCAGCTTAGGCCCGGGGTCCAACGTCCTGACTTTC
TRBD1,TRBJ1-2,TRBV2,.,CASSEGQGGNYGYTF,TGTGCCAGCAGTGAAGGACAGGGCGGAAACTATGGCTACACCTTC
TRBD1,TRBJ2-7,TRBV19,.,CASSRQGAFEQYF,TGTGCCAGTAGTAGACAGGGGGCGTTCGAGCAGTACTTC
.,TRBJ1-1,TRBV20-1,.,CSAPRTDEAFF,TGCAGTGCCCCGAGGACAGACGAAGCTTTCTTT
.,TRBJ2-7,TRBV19,.,CASSIDRGARSYEQYF,TGTGCCAGTAGTATAGATCGCGGCGCTCGATCCTACGAGCAGTACTTC
TRBD2,TRBJ2-1,TRBV29-1,.,CSAGGLADYNEQFF,TGCAGCGCTGGGGGACTAGCGGACTACAATGAGCAGTTCTTC
.,TRBJ2-7,TRBV5-1,.,CASSLSGYEQYF,TGCGCCAGCAGCTTGTCCGGCTACGAGCAGTACTTC
TRBD1,TRBJ2-1,TRBV9,.,CASSPAGTGDFNEQFF,TGTGCCAGCAGCCCGGCGGGGACAGGGGACTTCAATGAGCAGTTCTTC
TRBD1,TRBJ1-4,TRBV30,.,CAWSFNRGSNEKLFF,TGTGCCTGGAGTTTCAACAGGGGGTCGAATGAAAAACTGTTTTTT
TRBD2,TRBJ2-7,TRBV19,.,CASSFSGRAYEQYF,TGTGCCAGTAGTTTTAGCGGGAGGGCCTACGAGCAGTACTTC
TRBD1,TRBJ1-2,TRBV2,.,CASSLETGGHGYTF,TGTGCCAGCAGCCTTGAGACAGGGGGCCATGGCTACACCTTC
.,TRBJ1-6,TRBV27,.,CASSRPTGRNSYNSPLHF,TGTGCCAGCAGCAGACCAACAGGGCGCAACTCCTATAATTCCCCCCTCCACTTT
.,TRBJ2-1,TRBV7-2,few,CASSPPSRGEQFF,TGTGCCAGCAGCCCCCCCTCTCGGGGTGAGCAGTTCTTC
TRBD2,TRBJ2-5,TRBV9,.,CASSSTSGALETQYF,TGTGCCAGCAGCTCAACTAGCGGGGCTCTCGAGACCCAGTACTTC
.,TRBJ2-1,TRBV5-6,.,CASSFGGMVDEQFF,TGTGCCAGCAGCTTTGGGGGGATGGTCGATGAGCAGTTCTTC
.,TRBJ2-2,TRBV2,.,CASTQNVGQNTGELFF,TGTGCCAGCACCCAAAACGTGGGACAGAACACCGGGGAGCTGTTTTTT
.,TRBJ1-1,TRBV11-3,once,CASSHQGPNTEAFF,TGTGCCAGCAGCCACCAGGGGCCCAACACTGAAGCTTTCTTT
TRBD2,TRBJ2-5,TRBV7-3,.,CASSALAGGQETQYF,TGTGCCAGCAGCGCTCTAGCGGGTGGACAAGAGACCCAGTACTTC
.,TRBJ1-3,TRBV10-2,few,CASSDAGAGNTIYF,TGCGCCAGCAGTGATGCAGGGGCTGGAAACACCATATATTTT
TRBD2,TRBJ2-3,TRBV7-9,few,CASSILAGTRGDTQYF,TGTGCCAGCAGCATCCTAGCGGGGACCCGGGGAGATACGCAGTATTTT